This TCR beta chain was profiled in a study of cytomegalovirus exposure and HLA in healthy donors (dated by TCRdb to about 2017). For context, the study as a whole: According to an earlier analysis of several hundred of the donors, about 190 million T cells yielded roughly 110 million unique TCR beta sequences and about 280 Gb of sequence data. An early release that covered fewer than 750 HLA-typed donors contained approximately 320 gigabases of sequencing data and 75 million to 100 million unique TCR sequences. Of the roughly 400 genotyped donors, roughly 80% were placed in the genetic ancestry cluster associated with self-reported Caucasian donors. The aim of the study was to test whether cataloging public T cell receptors could identify signatures of past pathogen exposure. The study used immunosequencing to profile the T cell repertoires of 670 or so subjects and linked those repertoires to cytomegalovirus serostatus. Besides the first cohort of 666 subjects, a separate validation cohort made up of over a hundred different subjects was used. To predict cytomegalovirus infection status, the study combined high-throughput TCR immunosequencing, statistical association of individual TCRs with disease status, and machine learning. A later analysis re-examined previously published TCR beta repertoires from more than 650 donors and added high-resolution HLA genotyping to investigate patterns of TCR occurrence. In the later analysis, no new phenotypic data were used to find candidate immune exposures; instead, reliance was placed on TCR beta sequences and their occurrence across donors. To decide whether each TCR beta V gene segment behaved as functional or pseudogenic, an earlier analysis of 587 of the donors relied on high-throughput TCR beta sequencing. Donor age, sex, ethnicity and CMV serostatus were compiled together with the repertoire data. A later genetic analysis used genome-wide SNP genotypes for about 60% of the roughly 670 donors, treating that subset as a discovery cohort. Every discovery cohort repertoire had been produced on one sequencing platform. Class I and class II HLA loci were covered by the typing at four-digit resolution. Typing coverage varied by locus: about 629-630 donors for A, B, C, DRB1 and DQB1; some 520 for DQA1; about 600 for DPA1; under 490 for DPB1. Several DR-DQ haplotypes were treated as single units for association and clustering because of strong linkage in the cohort. Among about 390 genotyped donors of the cohort, an average of roughly 240,000 unique TCR beta nucleotide sequences were sequenced per donor, about a sixth of them non-productive.

The cohort was made up of 666 healthy bone marrow donors. At the time of sampling, all cohort members were nominally healthy, though unrecorded immune exposures were likely present. The donor was CMV seronegative and was included in the group of 352 seronegative cohort members. A peripheral blood sample was collected from each donor, and TCR beta sequencing was performed on peripheral blood mononuclear cells. Genomic DNA was extracted from the blood cell samples with the Qiagen DNeasy Blood Extraction Kit. The CDR3 runs 16 residues from the cysteine to the phenylalanine. Only the CDR3 part of the read is kept: 48 bases, read in frame from the first base. The germline V gene sets CDR1 to LGHNA and CDR2 to YSLEER. Trimming accounts for 0 bases at V and 1 base at J, while the number of junction bases matched to no gene is 2. Library preparation used the immunoSEQ multiplex PCR assay. For the multiplex PCR, a mixture combining 60 forward primers for TCR Vbeta segments and 13 reverse primers for TCR Jbeta segments was used. The CDR3 region of rearranged TCR beta genes was amplified from genomic DNA by a multiplex PCR assay. The amplified TCR beta libraries were sequenced on the Illumina HiSeq System as 87-base-pair reads. The paper's processing steps were these. Across the 600 to 700 repertoires, a later analysis counted 60 million to 90 million unique TCR beta chains, some 11 million of which were shared by at least two donors. A nearest-neighbor algorithm error-corrected the raw reads and collapsed the reads into unique sequences, merging closely related sequences to remove PCR and sequencing errors. V, D and J gene segments were assigned by aligning CDR3 sequences to IMGT reference sequences. Each retained sequence needed at least a six-nucleotide match to both a V gene segment and a J gene segment. Rearrangements were classified as productive when the CDR3 lacked stop codons and remained in frame with V and J, and all other rearrangements were classified as non-productive. Following IMGT convention, CDR3 was defined as the stretch from the second conserved V-encoded cysteine to the conserved J-encoded phenylalanine. The earlier analysis of 587 of the donors excluded sequences that lacked an unambiguous match to a single V gene segment. An earlier analysis of around 600 of the donors classified V segments as functional when productive rearrangements were above 56.7% and as segregating when the standard deviation between donors was above 5%. A statistical classification framework was built to diagnose cytomegalovirus status from the catalog of TCR beta chain sequences. In a later analysis, TCR nucleotide sequences were compared against IMGT/GENE-DB human TR gene sequences so that V and J genes could be assigned. In a later analysis, CDR3 sequences and most-parsimonious VDJ recombination scenarios were assigned using the TCRdist pipeline. In a later analysis, each TCR beta chain was defined by its CDR3 amino acid sequence together with its V-gene family, and reads lacking a unique V-gene family were excluded. As a way to deal with suspected cross-contamination and a sequencing artifact, a later analysis dropped nearly 600 nucleotide sequences that were highly shared and had low generation probability. In a later analysis, a clonal expansion index was calculated for each public chain from normalized within-repertoire ranks of inferred template counts. Generation probabilities in a later analysis came from a VDJ recombination model fitted to out-of-frame rearrangements, and those results were checked against IGoR. In a later analysis, TCR-TCR, TCR-HLA and TCR-CMV co-occurrence was scored with hypergeometric tests, and a repertoire-size bias correction was applied to TCR pairs. A later analysis estimated false discovery rates by permuting HLA or CMV assignments 20 times. In a later analysis, co-occurring TCRs were grouped with DBSCAN, and TCRdist sequence similarity was added when clustering was performed within HLA-allele-positive subsets. For co-occurrence clustering, repertoires with fewer than 30,000 or more than 120,000 public chains were excluded, along with 5 or 6 repertoires with anomalous nucleotide sharing. Entries here come from immuneACCESS through TCRdb and include only in-frame sequences with V and J called. Some clones fail to appear in such tables; in the studies checked, an unresolved V gene covers under half of the shortfall, and the cause of the remainder is unknown. Clonal size and the V and J genes are those of that table, whereas D and trimming came from the DNA. The sample yields roughly 150,000 clones; about 79% were counted once. About 0.66% of the sample rests with the top ten.

Findings and caveats that apply to the study as a whole: Immune exposure information for the cohort was limited to CMV serostatus. Strong co-occurrence of HLA alleles, especially DR and DQ, made assigning TCR associations to individual alleles difficult. The authors suggested that the approach could potentially be extended to other disease states and immunological phenotypes. A further reported finding was that TCR beta sequences accurately predicted the HLA-A and HLA-B alleles for most subjects in the first cohort. A few of the identified cytomegalovirus-associated TCR beta chains were confirmed in vitro to be specific for cytomegalovirus antigens. Because some donors lacked HLA typing at each locus, the association tests relied only on the typed subset. A later genetic analysis reported fewer N-insertions in productive TCRs among donors in an Asian-associated ancestry cluster than the roughly 700-donor mean. In a later analysis, HLA-associated TCR beta chains showed more clonal expansion and lower generation probabilities than non-associated chains that were equally common. A total of about 180 TCR beta chains were listed by the study as associated with cytomegalovirus. In a later analysis, most CMV-associated TCR beta chains were found to appear HLA-restricted, with HLA associations seemingly driven largely by CMV exposure. A later analysis associated some 17,000 TCR beta sequences with specific HLA alleles at a false discovery rate of 0.05. Across donors, most TCR sequences were observed very rarely, whereas some public TCRs were present in many individuals. Some IMGT-functional V segments, including TRBV6-2 and TRBV6-3, could not be distinguished by the 87-base-pair reads and were therefore excluded. V-gene and J-gene trimming of TCR beta chains was associated with a missense DCLRE1C variant in a later genetic analysis, and the association was replicated in an independent cohort. The earlier analysis of 587 of the donors excluded seventeen rarely observed V segments, including chromosome 9 orphons, because counts were too low. In an earlier analysis of approximately 600 of the donors, most TCR beta V segments were observed in productive rearrangements about 87% or about 30% of the time, broadly matching IMGT annotations. According to a later analysis, parvovirus B19, influenza, CMV and Epstein-Barr virus appeared linked to several top co-occurrence clusters. A cluster of highly shared sequence variants was judged likely to represent a technical artifact of the sequencing pipeline. In this cohort, only TCR beta chains were sequenced, and detectable features were limited by the absence of alpha or paired-chain data. In a later analysis, the rate of TCR association differed among HLA loci, with DRB1 alleles having the most associated TCRs and HLA-C alleles having the fewest. In both the original and validation cohorts, the classifier was reported to diagnose cytomegalovirus status with high specificity and sensitivity. Roughly uniform sequencing depth across donors was assumed in presence/absence analyses, although this assumption may not hold. Linkage disequilibrium might explain the correlated functional status among segregating V segments, but an unknown experimental factor could not be excluded.

Details on this clone: The antigen this receptor binds is unknown. No clone much larger than this one lies a single base away; base qualities are absent. In the same sample, other DNA sequences code for this CDR3.

Sequenced: PBMCs. In this chain, TRBV4-3 is recombined with TRBJ1-2; the central 10 bases match TRBD1. The clonotype comes from a male donor in good health and CMV-seronegative. The DNA sequence is given as TGCGCCAGCAGCCAAGAGCGGACAGGGGGTAACTATGGCTACACCTTC. Translated, this gives CASSQERTGGNYGYTF.